This T cell receptor (beta chain) comes out of a study of PD-1 blockade in classical Hodgkin lymphoma. The table lists this clone with a count of one. The protocol was immunoSEQ multiplex PCR, while the TCRdb copy is restricted to in-frame clones and leaves out a portion. The sample records roughly 42,000 clones, about 70% being singletons. CDR3 length: 16 residues. Trimming took 5 bases from V and 3 from J; bases not matched to a gene: 10. Germline V gene sequence: CDR1 SGHNT, CDR2 YYREEE (reference sequence). Every single patient, without exception, relapsed after autologous stem cell transplantation, and brentuximab vedotin exposure varied.

The sample consisted of peripheral blood mononuclear cells (PBMCs), taken at baseline. The genes are TRBV5-4 and TRBJ2-2, with 7 bases identical to TRBD2. This TCR came from a human donor with classical Hodgkin lymphoma. In DNA, the CDR3 is TGTGCCAGCAGGATGGGGCTGGGACTACACACCGGGGAGCTGTTTTTT. This codes for CASRMGLGLHTGELFF. The complete variable domain, with remaining parts taken from reference TRBV5-4 and TRBJ2-2, reads ETGVTQSPTHLIKTRGQQVTLRCSSQSGHNTVSWYQQALGQGPQFIFQYYREEENGRGNFPPRFSGLQFPNYSSELNVNALELDDSALYLCASRMGLGLHTGELFFGEGSRLTVL.